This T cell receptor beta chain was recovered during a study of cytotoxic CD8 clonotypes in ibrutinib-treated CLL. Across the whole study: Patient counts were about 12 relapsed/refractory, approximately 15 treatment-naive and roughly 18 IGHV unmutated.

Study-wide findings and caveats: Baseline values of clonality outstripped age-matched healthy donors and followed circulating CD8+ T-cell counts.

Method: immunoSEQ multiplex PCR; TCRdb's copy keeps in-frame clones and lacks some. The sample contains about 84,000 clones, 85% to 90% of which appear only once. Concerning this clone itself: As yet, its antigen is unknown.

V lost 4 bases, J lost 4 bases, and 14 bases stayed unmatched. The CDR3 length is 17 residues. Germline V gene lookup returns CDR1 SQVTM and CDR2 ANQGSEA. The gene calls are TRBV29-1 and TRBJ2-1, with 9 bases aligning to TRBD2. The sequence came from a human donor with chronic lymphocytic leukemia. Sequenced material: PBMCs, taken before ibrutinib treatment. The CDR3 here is CSVVESRSGRWYNEQFF. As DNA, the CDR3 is TGCAGCGTTGTCGAGTCGCGGAGCGGGAGGTGGTACAATGAGCAGTTCTTC.